This entry features one T cell receptor beta chain sequence. Its specificity is not known. CD45RO-negative CD8 cells positively selected for CCR7 made up the naive population, which excluded terminally differentiated effector memory CD45RA+ cells. This CDR3 has 14 residues. J was trimmed by 7 bases and V by 1 base; bases with no gene match: 6. Germline V lookup: CDR1 SEHNR, CDR2 FQNEAQ (reference sequence). TCRdb's copy holds only in-frame clones and misses some; the assay was immunoSEQ multiplex PCR. This table holds hundreds of thousands of clones, 85% to 95% found once. These data come from a study of shared clonotypes between healthy human individuals. Study-level points and caveats: Collection of samples was limited to blood; tissue repertoires likely differ.

This clonotype was sampled from a woman aged 25 to 39 in good health. Sequenced sample: naive CD8+ T cells sorted from blood. The chain links TRBV7-9 to TRBJ2-7, with 8 nucleotides matching TRBD2. The CDR3 DNA is TGTGCCAGCAGCTTAGTCCTAGCGGGCGGAGAGCAGTACTTC. Residues: CASSLVLAGGEQYF.